A selection of T cell receptor beta chains follows, all from one sample in a study of shared clonotypes between healthy human individuals. Assay: immunoSEQ multiplex PCR; the TCRdb copy retains only in-frame clones and omits some. In the table there are millions of clones, around 96% of which are singletons. The source material was naive CD8+ T cells sorted from blood. These receptors were obtained from a man aged 18 to 30 in good health. The CDR3 runs from the conserved cysteine through the conserved F or W. Each record gives: D gene, clone size, J gene, V gene, CDR3 protein, CDR3 DNA. D genes are given only for firm matches. Clone size is not always given. Where it is, it says once, few, many or a class for expanded clones.

D gene: NA; clone size: NA; J gene: TRBJ1-2; V gene: TRBV11-2; CDR3 protein: CASSLQESYGYTF; CDR3 DNA: TGTGCCAGCAGCTTACAGGAGTCCTATGGCTACACCTTC
D gene: NA; clone size: once; J gene: TRBJ1-1; V gene: TRBV12-1; CDR3 protein: CASSRAAFF; CDR3 DNA: TGTGCCAGCAGTCGGGCGGCTTTCTTT
D gene: TRBD2; clone size: NA; J gene: TRBJ2-1; V gene: TRBV13; CDR3 protein: CASSLGVSGRPNSGNEQFF; CDR3 DNA: TGTGCCAGCAGCTTAGGAGTTAGCGGGAGGCCAAATTCCGGAAATGAGCAGTTCTTC
D gene: NA; clone size: NA; J gene: TRBJ1-4; V gene: TRBV9; CDR3 protein: CASSASGQPVNEKLFF; CDR3 DNA: TGTGCCAGCAGCGCCTCGGGGCAGCCCGTTAATGAAAAACTGTTTTTT
D gene: NA; clone size: NA; J gene: TRBJ1-1; V gene: TRBV7-9; CDR3 protein: CASSSAVNTEAFF; CDR3 DNA: TGTGCCAGCAGCTCCGCAGTGAACACTGAAGCTTTCTTT
D gene: TRBD2; clone size: NA; J gene: TRBJ2-1; V gene: TRBV25-1; CDR3 protein: CASSRSRSGSYNEQFF; CDR3 DNA: TGTGCCAGCAGTAGGTCCAGAAGCGGGAGTTACAATGAGCAGTTCTTC
D gene: TRBD2; clone size: NA; J gene: TRBJ2-3; V gene: TRBV29-1; CDR3 protein: CSVMGLGGTDTQYF; CDR3 DNA: TGCAGCGTGATGGGACTAGGAGGCACAGATACGCAGTATTTT
D gene: NA; clone size: NA; J gene: TRBJ1-1; V gene: TRBV6-5; CDR3 protein: CASSVQGLGTEAFF; CDR3 DNA: TGTGCCAGCAGCGTACAGGGACTCGGCACTGAAGCTTTCTTT
D gene: TRBD2; clone size: NA; J gene: TRBJ2-3; V gene: TRBV5-1; CDR3 protein: CASSFYQRESVDTQYF; CDR3 DNA: TGCGCCAGCAGCTTTTACCAGCGGGAGTCGGTAGATACGCAGTATTTT
D gene: NA; clone size: NA; J gene: TRBJ1-3; V gene: TRBV11-3; CDR3 protein: CASSFGGNTIYF; CDR3 DNA: TGTGCCAGCAGCTTCGGTGGAAACACCATATATTTT
D gene: NA; clone size: NA; J gene: TRBJ1-2; V gene: TRBV15; CDR3 protein: CATSRATGTANYGYTF; CDR3 DNA: TGTGCCACCAGCAGAGCAACAGGTACTGCTAACTATGGCTACACCTTC
D gene: TRBD2; clone size: NA; J gene: TRBJ2-7; V gene: TRBV28; CDR3 protein: CASREEILAGGPVYF; CDR3 DNA: TGTGCCAGCAGGGAGGAAATACTAGCGGGGGGCCCCGTGTACTTC
D gene: NA; clone size: NA; J gene: TRBJ2-1; V gene: TRBV6-5; CDR3 protein: CASSYSRGNEQFF; CDR3 DNA: TGTGCCAGCAGTTACTCGAGGGGCAATGAGCAGTTCTTC
D gene: NA; clone size: NA; J gene: TRBJ2-5; V gene: TRBV7-3; CDR3 protein: CASSLGTGTKQETQYF; CDR3 DNA: TGTGCCAGCAGCTTAGGTACCGGGACAAAGCAAGAGACCCAGTACTTC
D gene: NA; clone size: NA; J gene: TRBJ2-7; V gene: TRBV19; CDR3 protein: CASSIVGQDLFYEQYF; CDR3 DNA: TGTGCCAGTAGTATAGTGGGTCAGGATCTCTTCTACGAGCAGTACTTC
D gene: NA; clone size: NA; J gene: TRBJ2-1; V gene: TRBV4-1; CDR3 protein: CASSPTDNEQFF; CDR3 DNA: TGCGCCAGCAGCCCAACTGACAATGAGCAGTTCTTC
D gene: NA; clone size: once; J gene: TRBJ1-5; V gene: TRBV7-2; CDR3 protein: CASSPDPTQPQHF; CDR3 DNA: TGTGCCAGCAGCCCAGACCCAACTCAGCCCCAGCATTTT
D gene: NA; clone size: NA; J gene: TRBJ2-2; V gene: TRBV13; CDR3 protein: CASRLQGRAGELFF; CDR3 DNA: TGTGCCAGCAGATTGCAGGGTCGCGCCGGGGAGCTGTTTTTT
D gene: NA; clone size: NA; J gene: TRBJ2-7; V gene: TRBV27; CDR3 protein: CASSLLGTHEQYF; CDR3 DNA: TGTGCCAGCAGTTTATTAGGGACCCACGAGCAGTACTTC
D gene: NA; clone size: NA; J gene: TRBJ2-2; V gene: TRBV14; CDR3 protein: CASSPWQGTGELFF; CDR3 DNA: TGTGCCAGCAGCCCCTGGCAGGGGACCGGGGAGCTGTTTTTT
D gene: TRBD1; clone size: NA; J gene: TRBJ2-7; V gene: TRBV7-9; CDR3 protein: CASSSTGGPSYEQYF; CDR3 DNA: TGTGCCAGCAGCTCGACAGGGGGCCCCTCCTACGAGCAGTACTTC
D gene: NA; clone size: NA; J gene: TRBJ2-5; V gene: TRBV11-2; CDR3 protein: CASSFLVEETQYF; CDR3 DNA: TGTGCCAGCAGCTTCCTGGTCGAAGAGACCCAGTACTTC
D gene: NA; clone size: NA; J gene: TRBJ2-7; V gene: TRBV7-2; CDR3 protein: CASSLGLGIDEQYF; CDR3 DNA: TGTGCCAGCAGCTTAGGGCTGGGGATCGACGAGCAGTACTTC
D gene: NA; clone size: NA; J gene: TRBJ1-2; V gene: TRBV4-3; CDR3 protein: CASSLSTIDGDYGYTF; CDR3 DNA: TGCGCCAGCAGCCTATCGACCATAGACGGAGACTATGGCTACACCTTC
D gene: TRBD1; clone size: NA; J gene: TRBJ2-1; V gene: TRBV6-1; CDR3 protein: CASSGRDREYNEQFF; CDR3 DNA: TGTGCCAGCAGTGGACGGGACAGGGAATACAATGAGCAGTTCTTC
D gene: TRBD1; clone size: NA; J gene: TRBJ2-7; V gene: TRBV13; CDR3 protein: CASSLVGSPGQGTYEQYF; CDR3 DNA: TGTGCCAGCAGCTTAGTCGGATCTCCGGGACAGGGTACCTACGAGCAGTACTTC
D gene: NA; clone size: NA; J gene: TRBJ2-2; V gene: TRBV10-1; CDR3 protein: CASSESGFMDTGELFF; CDR3 DNA: TGCGCCAGCAGTGAGTCGGGGTTTATGGACACCGGGGAGCTGTTTTTT
D gene: TRBD2; clone size: NA; J gene: TRBJ2-1; V gene: TRBV7-6; CDR3 protein: CASSPPAGGNEQFF; CDR3 DNA: TGTGCCAGCAGCCCCCCAGCGGGAGGGAATGAGCAGTTCTTC
D gene: NA; clone size: NA; J gene: TRBJ2-2; V gene: TRBV11-3; CDR3 protein: CASSLRSDTGELFF; CDR3 DNA: TGTGCCAGCAGCTTAAGGAGCGACACCGGGGAGCTGTTTTTT
D gene: NA; clone size: NA; J gene: TRBJ2-1; V gene: TRBV10-1; CDR3 protein: CASSDGGEQFF; CDR3 DNA: TGCGCCAGCAGTGATGGGGGTGAGCAGTTCTTC
D gene: NA; clone size: NA; J gene: TRBJ1-4; V gene: TRBV15; CDR3 protein: CATSRGWGDGGEKLFF; CDR3 DNA: TGTGCCACCAGCAGAGGATGGGGGGATGGAGGGGAAAAACTGTTTTTT
D gene: NA; clone size: NA; J gene: TRBJ1-6; V gene: TRBV5-6; CDR3 protein: CASSLAGAVSPLHF; CDR3 DNA: TGTGCCAGCAGCTTAGCAGGGGCTGTTTCACCCCTCCACTTT
D gene: TRBD2; clone size: NA; J gene: TRBJ2-7; V gene: TRBV2; CDR3 protein: CASSEGRTSGYEQYF; CDR3 DNA: TGTGCCAGCAGTGAAGGCCGGACTAGCGGTTACGAGCAGTACTTC
D gene: NA; clone size: NA; J gene: TRBJ1-5; V gene: TRBV28; CDR3 protein: CASSFGASNQPQHF; CDR3 DNA: TGTGCCAGCAGTTTTGGTGCCAGCAATCAGCCCCAGCATTTT
D gene: TRBD2; clone size: NA; J gene: TRBJ2-3; V gene: TRBV4-1; CDR3 protein: CASSPRTSGADTQYF; CDR3 DNA: TGCGCCAGCAGCCCCCGAACTAGCGGGGCAGATACGCAGTATTTT
D gene: NA; clone size: once; J gene: TRBJ2-5; V gene: TRBV7-9; CDR3 protein: CASSLPTVQETQYF; CDR3 DNA: TGTGCCAGCAGCTTACCCACAGTTCAAGAGACCCAGTACTTC
D gene: NA; clone size: NA; J gene: TRBJ2-2; V gene: TRBV6-6; CDR3 protein: CASSYSLGQNTGELFF; CDR3 DNA: TGTGCCAGCAGTTACTCGTTGGGACAGAACACCGGGGAGCTGTTTTTT
D gene: TRBD2; clone size: NA; J gene: TRBJ2-1; V gene: TRBV29-1; CDR3 protein: CSAREAEYNEQFF; CDR3 DNA: TGCAGCGCACGGGAGGCGGAATACAATGAGCAGTTCTTC
D gene: NA; clone size: NA; J gene: TRBJ2-5; V gene: TRBV11-2; CDR3 protein: CASSLAWGEQETQYF; CDR3 DNA: TGTGCCAGCAGCTTAGCGTGGGGGGAACAAGAGACCCAGTACTTC
D gene: NA; clone size: NA; J gene: TRBJ2-2; V gene: TRBV7-7; CDR3 protein: CASSSLGRGPPGELFF; CDR3 DNA: TGTGCTAGCAGCTCTTTAGGTCGGGGCCCCCCCGGGGAGCTGTTTTTT
D gene: NA; clone size: NA; J gene: TRBJ2-1; V gene: TRBV7-2; CDR3 protein: CASSSESGLPYNEQFF; CDR3 DNA: TGTGCCAGCAGCTCCGAGAGCGGGCTACCCTACAATGAGCAGTTCTTC
D gene: NA; clone size: NA; J gene: TRBJ2-7; V gene: TRBV5-6; CDR3 protein: CASSFGGFYEQYF; CDR3 DNA: TGTGCCAGCAGCTTTGGCGGGTTCTACGAGCAGTACTTC
D gene: NA; clone size: NA; J gene: TRBJ2-7; V gene: TRBV7-3; CDR3 protein: CASSLGITYEQYF; CDR3 DNA: TGTGCCAGCAGCCTGGGAATTACCTACGAGCAGTACTTC
D gene: NA; clone size: NA; J gene: TRBJ2-7; V gene: TRBV7-8; CDR3 protein: CASSPTPTPVYEQYF; CDR3 DNA: TGTGCCAGCAGCCCGACCCCCACGCCGGTCTACGAGCAGTACTTC
D gene: TRBD2; clone size: NA; J gene: TRBJ2-7; V gene: TRBV27; CDR3 protein: CASSPAGGTYEQYF; CDR3 DNA: TGTGCCAGCAGTCCCGCGGGGGGCACCTACGAGCAGTACTTC
D gene: NA; clone size: NA; J gene: TRBJ2-7; V gene: TRBV19; CDR3 protein: CASSPTVSYEQYF; CDR3 DNA: TGTGCCAGTAGCCCCACCGTGTCATACGAGCAGTACTTC
D gene: TRBD1; clone size: NA; J gene: TRBJ1-1; V gene: TRBV6-5; CDR3 protein: CASSYSTGVYTEAFF; CDR3 DNA: TGTGCCAGCAGTTACTCGACAGGGGTGTACACTGAAGCTTTCTTT